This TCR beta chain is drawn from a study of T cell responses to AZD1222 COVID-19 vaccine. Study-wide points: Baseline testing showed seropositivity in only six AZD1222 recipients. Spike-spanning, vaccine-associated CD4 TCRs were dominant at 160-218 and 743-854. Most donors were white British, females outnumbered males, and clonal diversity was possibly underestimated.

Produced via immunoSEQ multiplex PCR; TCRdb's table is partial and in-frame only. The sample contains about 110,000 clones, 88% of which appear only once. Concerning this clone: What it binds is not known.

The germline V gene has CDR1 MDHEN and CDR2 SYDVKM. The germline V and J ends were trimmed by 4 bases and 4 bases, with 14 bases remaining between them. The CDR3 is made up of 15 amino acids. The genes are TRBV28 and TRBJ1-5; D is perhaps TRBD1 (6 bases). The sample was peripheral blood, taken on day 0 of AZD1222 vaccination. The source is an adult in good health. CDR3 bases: TGTGCCAGCAGTTCACCCACTACAGGGAATCAGCCCCAGCATTTT. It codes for CASSSPTTGNQPQHF.